The T cell receptor beta chain under discussion was sequenced for a study of OX40 agonist ivuxolimab in advanced cancers. For the study at large: Ivuxolimab is an agonistic anti-OX40 (CD134) antibody, and patients were treated with it. Dose-escalation subjects each had hepatocellular carcinoma, melanoma, renal cell or head and neck cancer.

Study conclusions and caveats: CD4+ and CD8+ blood T cells expanded clonally by week 6 at 0.1 to 3.0 mg/kg.

Collection of blood occurred at baseline, at cycle 4 day 1, and at cycle 7 day 1. Comments on this clone: Its antigen remains unknown.

Profiled with immunoSEQ multiplex PCR; TCRdb holds only in-frame clones, not every one. The sample carries 20,000 to 25,000 clones, roughly nine tenths recorded once. Germline-derived CDR1 and CDR2 are GTSNPN and SVGIG (reference sequence). CDR3 size: 12 residues. V was shortened by 3 bases and J by 11 bases, with 16 bases between the two germline ends. The sequence was obtained from an adult with an advanced solid tumor such as melanoma, head and neck, liver or kidney cancer. The starting material was CD4+ or CD8+ T cells sorted from blood, obtained in a trial of the OX40 agonist ivuxolimab. This chain connects TRBV30 to TRBJ1-1, with D possibly TRBD1 on 5 matching bases. The CDR3 nucleotides read TGTGCCTGGAGGAAGGGCCCAGGGTTGGCTTTCTTT. Translation: CAWRKGPGLAFF.